This T cell receptor beta chain was retrieved from a study of blood T cell repertoires in COVID-19. Study background: The analysed material was cDNA or gDNA that came from T cells, B-cell-depleted T cells, or PBMCs.

The CDR3 consists of 17 residues. Participants spanned ages roughly 18 to 95 years and resided in 24 US areas. Either two negative PCRs, clearance, or symptom resolution qualified Cohort 3 donors as recovered. In the authors' methods: Amplification from reference gene primers served as the basis for estimated nucleated cell counts. Using immunoSEQ multiplex PCR, the repertoire was profiled, and TCRdb retains in-frame clones only, with some absent. That table is the source of V, J and clone size, and D and trimming were worked out from the DNA. The repertoire holds a few hundred thousand clones, around 89% seen once, with 1.5% to 2% in the top ten.

The sequencing input was PBMCs or T cells enriched from blood (not recorded which). The chain recombines TRBV21-1 with TRBJ2-7; TRBD1 is the table's D call and was not checked against the DNA. TRBV21-1 is termed a pseudogene. The TCR was taken from a woman aged 40 to 50 who had recovered from COVID-19. The CDR3 DNA is TGTGCCAGCAGCAAGAAAAGGGACAGACAGGATCACTACGAGCAGTACTTC. It yields the protein CASSKKRDRQDHYEQYF.